This T cell receptor beta chain was observed in a study of spatial heterogeneity in lung cancer (dated by TCRdb to 2018 to 2020). About the study as a whole: Beta-chain transcripts were consistently detected in greater numbers than alpha-chain transcripts, which likely reflected higher beta-chain transcript abundance. In the raw uncorrected reads, each unique combination of TCR and UMI appeared on average more than ten times. In non-small cell lung cancer, the study made a quantitative comparison of TCR alpha and beta repertoires among multiple tumor regions, matched nontumor lung and blood. Nonsynonymous mutation counts, determined by whole-exome sequencing of tumor tissue, were related to TCR repertoire features. At surgery, both alpha and beta chains were TCR-sequenced in some 220 tumor regions, fewer than 80 matched nontumor lung samples and a few dozen PBMC samples.

This clonotype was seen at least ten times. Its antigen has not been determined. Base qualities are not provided; no much larger clone lies one nucleotide away. The time point label, as the study defines it: sample taken at primary tumor resection. Without any cell sorting, TCR sequencing was performed on whole RNA extracted either from tumor and nontumor lung tissue or from cryopreserved PBMC samples. Donors were 72 patients with early-stage, untreated non-small cell lung cancer from the lung TRACERx cohort. A patient was chosen for TCR sequencing only when enough RNA was available from at least two tumor regions. A lung pathologist reviewed the tumor and adjacent nontumor lung specimens before the specimens were selected. What the study reported, not specific to this receptor: Confirming at a functional level the hypothesis that regional TCRs recognize regional mutations was considered to require additional single-cell paired TCR alpha and beta sequencing.

Library creation used 5' RACE. Sequencer: NextSeq 500. To allow correction of PCR and sequencing errors, the TCR library protocol tagged every TCR cDNA molecule with a unique molecular identifier. In the authors' own workflow: Decombinator tools were used for TCR identification, UMI-based error correction and CDR3 extraction. Expanded TCRs were defined as those above a frequency of 2 per 1,000, corresponding to the top 1% of the tumor frequency distribution. Rényi diversity was computed with the R vegan package after subsampling each repertoire 100 times to 5,000 TCRs. CDR3 similarity networks were built from amino acid triplet string-kernel similarity, with CDR3s being connected when pairwise similarity was above 0.82. TCRdb reanalyzed the raw reads on its own, using fastp at Q25 for trimming and MiXCR for clone calling, and kept in-frame beta chains. CDR3 protein sequences are deduplicated, and each keeps its most common genes and DNA. These V and J calls rely on TCRdb rather than the paper's analysis. The sample table records thousands of distinct CDR3 sequences; less than 5.5% of these occur just once. The top ten hold around 8% of the sample.

V is clipped by 4 bases and J by 12 bases, and the sequence between their germline boundaries is 25 bases long. The CDR3 holds 15 amino acids from the cysteine to the phenylalanine. The CDR3 DNA has 45 bases and is translated from base 1. According to the germline V gene, CDR1 reads SGHAT and CDR2 reads FQNNGV. This TCR derives from a female donor with early-stage non-small cell lung cancer. The sample here was normal lung tissue next to the tumor, taken at surgery. Rearrangement joined TRBV11-2 to TRBJ2-7; TRBD2 could be the D gene, as 5 bases match. The CDR3 in this case is CASSSPLARRQQAYF. At the DNA level, the sequence is TGTGCCAGCAGCTCCCCCCTAGCTAGGCGTCAGCAGGCGTACTTC.